Included here is one T cell receptor (beta chain) sequence, with context. This sample stems from a study of T cells expressing NK-cell markers. The CDR3 consists of 16 residues. Germline loops: CDR1 SQVTM, CDR2 ANQGSEA. TCRdb reworked the 5' RACE reads into one entry per CDR3 protein, no DNA. The sample data list roughly 170,000 distinct CDR3 sequences. This rearrangement joins TRBV29-1 to TRBJ1-5; TCRdb names TRBD1, which stays unverified in the absence of DNA. The TCR originated in a woman between 18 and 70 years old in good health. Sequencing was performed on blood T cells: a sorted CD56 or NKG2C T cell subset, CD4+ or CD8+ T cells, or bulk PBMC T cells (not recorded which). This CDR3 reads CSVGVTGGQGNQPQHF.